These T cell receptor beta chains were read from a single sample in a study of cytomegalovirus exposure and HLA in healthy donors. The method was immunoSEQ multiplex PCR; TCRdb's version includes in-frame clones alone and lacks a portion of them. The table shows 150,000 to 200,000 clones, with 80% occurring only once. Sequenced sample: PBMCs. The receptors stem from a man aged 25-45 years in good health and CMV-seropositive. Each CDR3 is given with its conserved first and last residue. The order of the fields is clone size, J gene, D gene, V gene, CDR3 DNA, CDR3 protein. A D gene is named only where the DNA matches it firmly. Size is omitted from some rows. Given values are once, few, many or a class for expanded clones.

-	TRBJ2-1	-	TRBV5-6	TGTGCCAGCAGCCCCCACGGGAGCTACAATGAGCAGTTCTTC	CASSPHGSYNEQFF
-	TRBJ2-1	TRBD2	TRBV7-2	TGTGCCAGCAGCAGGGGACTAGCGGGAGGAAATGAGCAGTTCTTC	CASSRGLAGGNEQFF
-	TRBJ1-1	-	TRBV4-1	TGCGCCAGCAGCCATAACTCAATCGGCGGGGGCACTGAAGCTTTCTTT	CASSHNSIGGGTEAFF
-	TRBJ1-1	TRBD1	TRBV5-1	TGCGCCAGCAGCTGGGGGACAGGGGAAGCTTTCTTT	CASSWGTGEAFF
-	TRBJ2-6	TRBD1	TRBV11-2	TGTGCCAGCAGCTTGGGACAGGCCACCTCTGGGGCCAACGTCCTGACTTTC	CASSLGQATSGANVLTF
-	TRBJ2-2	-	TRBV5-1	TGCGCCAGCAGCTGGAGGGTTTCCGACGGTACAGGGGAGCTGTTTTTT	CASSWRVSDGTGELFF
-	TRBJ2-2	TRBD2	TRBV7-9	TGTTCCAGCAGCTTAGCGGGAGGAGGCGGGGAGCTGTTTTTT	CSSSLAGGGGELFF
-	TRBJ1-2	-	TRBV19	TGTGCCAGTAGTATCCCCGGCAGGGGCAACTATGGCTACACCTTC	CASSIPGRGNYGYTF
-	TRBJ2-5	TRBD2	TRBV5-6	TGTGCCAGCAGCTTGGCCGCCAGGCCGGGACTAGGACAAGAGACCCAGTACTTC	CASSLAARPGLGQETQYF
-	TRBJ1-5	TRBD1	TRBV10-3	TGTGCCATCAGTGAGTCCGGGACAGGGGGCGCCGAATTGGGTCAGCCCCAGCATTTT	CAISESGTGGAELGQPQHF
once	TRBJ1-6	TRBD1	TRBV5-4	TGTGCCAGCAGCTTGGAATTCGGGACAGGGACCCTCCACTTT	CASSLEFGTGTLHF
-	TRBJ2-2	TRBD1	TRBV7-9	TGTGCCAGCAGCTTTGGGACAGGGAACACCGGGGAGCTGTTTTTT	CASSFGTGNTGELFF
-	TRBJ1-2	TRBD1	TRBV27	TGTGCCAGCAGACCCACGACAGGGGCCAGCAACTACTACTATGGCTACACCTTC	CASRPTTGASNYYYGYTF
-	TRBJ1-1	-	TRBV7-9	TGTGCCAGCAGCTTGTTTCAGGGGATCACTGAAGCTTTCTTT	CASSLFQGITEAFF
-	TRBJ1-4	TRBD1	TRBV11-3	TGTGCCAGCAGCCCAGGGGGAGCCCGTAGCGCTGAAAAACTGTTTTTT	CASSPGGARSAEKLFF
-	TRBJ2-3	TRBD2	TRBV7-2	TGTGCCAGCAGCTTCCCTATTCCTAGCGGGAGGGCCGGTGGAGATACGCAGTATTTT	CASSFPIPSGRAGGDTQYF
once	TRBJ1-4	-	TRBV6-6	TGTGCCAGCAGTTACGCTCCGGGAGCCTGGGGTGAAAAACTGTTTTTT	CASSYAPGAWGEKLFF
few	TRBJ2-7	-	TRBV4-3	TGCGCCAGCAGCCCCCGCCGGGGTCCTTCCTACGAGCAGTACTTC	CASSPRRGPSYEQYF
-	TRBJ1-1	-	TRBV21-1	TGTGCCAGCAGCACCCGGACAGCGAACACTGAAGCTTTCTTT	CASSTRTANTEAFF
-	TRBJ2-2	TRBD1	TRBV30	TGTGCCTGGGAGACCGACAGGGGGTCCGGGGAGCTGTTTTTT	CAWETDRGSGELFF
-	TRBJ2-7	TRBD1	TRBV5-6	TGTGCCAGCAGCGCATCCGGGACAGGATTACGGGAGCAGTACTTC	CASSASGTGLREQYF
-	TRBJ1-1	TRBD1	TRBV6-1	TGTGCCAGCAGGTTCACAGGGGAGAACACTGAAGCTTTCTTT	CASRFTGENTEAFF
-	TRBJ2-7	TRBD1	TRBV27	TGTGCCAGCAGCCCGGGACAGGGTTACGAGCAGTACTTC	CASSPGQGYEQYF
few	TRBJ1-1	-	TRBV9	TGTGCCAGCAGCTTACGACAGGCAACTGAAGCTTTCTTT	CASSLRQATEAFF
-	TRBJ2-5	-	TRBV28	TGTGCCAGCAGTTTTATGAGAACCCAAGAGACCCAGTACTTC	CASSFMRTQETQYF
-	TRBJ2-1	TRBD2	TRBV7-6	TGTGCCAGCAGCTTTGGACTAGAACAGTTCTTC	CASSFGLEQFF
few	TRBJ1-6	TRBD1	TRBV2	TGTGCCAGCAGAATGGACAGGGGAGATAATTCACCCCTCCACTTT	CASRMDRGDNSPLHF
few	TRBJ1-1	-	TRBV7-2	TGTGCCAGCAGCTTAAGAGCGGTTGAAGCTTTCTTT	CASSLRAVEAFF
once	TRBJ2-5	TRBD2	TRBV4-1	TGCGCCAGCAGCCAGTCCGGGACTAGTGCCCCCGGGACCCAGTACTTC	CASSQSGTSAPGTQYF
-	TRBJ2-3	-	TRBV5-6	TGTGCCAGCAGCTTGATTGGCAGGGCTACAGATACGCAGTATTTT	CASSLIGRATDTQYF
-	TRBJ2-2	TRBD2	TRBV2	TGTGCCAGCAGCTCCGGACTAGCGGGGGCGAACACCGGGGAGCTGTTTTTT	CASSSGLAGANTGELFF
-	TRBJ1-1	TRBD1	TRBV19	TGTGCCAGTAAACAACAGGGGACTGAAGCTTTCTTT	CASKQQGTEAFF
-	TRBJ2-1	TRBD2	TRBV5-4	TGTGCCAGTCGACTAGCGGGTGGGGCTGAGCAGTTCTTC	CASRLAGGAEQFF
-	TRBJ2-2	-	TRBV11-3	TGTGCCAGCAGCTCATCCTCGGGACATGCAAACACCGGGGAGCTGTTTTTT	CASSSSSGHANTGELFF
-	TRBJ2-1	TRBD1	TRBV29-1	TGCAGCGTTGTGGGACAGGTGTCCTACAATGAGCAGTTCTTC	CSVVGQVSYNEQFF
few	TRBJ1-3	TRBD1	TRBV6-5	TGTGCCAGCAGTCGGACAGGGGTCTCTGGAAACACCATATATTTT	CASSRTGVSGNTIYF
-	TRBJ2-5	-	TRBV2	TGTGCCAGCGGGGGTATTAGCGGTCGACAAGAGACCCAGTACTTC	CASGGISGRQETQYF
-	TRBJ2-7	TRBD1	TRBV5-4	TGTGCCAGCAGCTTGGGGAGGGACAGGGACAGTGACGAGCAGTACTTC	CASSLGRDRDSDEQYF
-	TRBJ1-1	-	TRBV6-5	TGTGCCAGCAGTCTCGACATGAACACTGAAGCTTTCTTT	CASSLDMNTEAFF
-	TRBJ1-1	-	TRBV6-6	TGTGCCAGCAGTTACGAGAGGGTGGGTATGACTGAAGCTTTCTTT	CASSYERVGMTEAFF
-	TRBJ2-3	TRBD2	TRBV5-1	TGCGCCAGCAGACGAGGTACCGGGACTAGCATTACAGATACGCAGTATTTT	CASRRGTGTSITDTQYF
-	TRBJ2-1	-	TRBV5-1	TGCGCCAGCAGCTTGGAGGTCCTGCGGGACAATGAGCAGTTCTTC	CASSLEVLRDNEQFF
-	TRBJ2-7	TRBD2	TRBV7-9	TGTGCCAGCAGCCAGGGACTAGCGGGGGGGTACGAGCAGTACTTC	CASSQGLAGGYEQYF
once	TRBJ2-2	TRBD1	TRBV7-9	TGTGCCAGCACCCTCACCGTGGGGACAGGGGACGGGGAGCTGTTTTTT	CASTLTVGTGDGELFF
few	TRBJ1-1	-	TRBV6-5	TGTGCCACCGTCCGGGGGGCGTTTACTGAAGCTTTCTTT	CATVRGAFTEAFF
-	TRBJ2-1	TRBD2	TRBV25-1	TGTGCCAGCAGTGAATTCGCTAGCGGGGGATTGGGGGCGGATGAGCAGTTCTTC	CASSEFASGGLGADEQFF
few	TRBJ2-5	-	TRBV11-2	TGTGCCAGCAGCTTCCGGGAGACCCAGTACTTC	CASSFRETQYF
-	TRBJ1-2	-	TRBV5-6	TGTGCCAGCAGCTTGGAGGGCAGGGGCGGCTACACCTTC	CASSLEGRGGYTF
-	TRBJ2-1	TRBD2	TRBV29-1	TGCAGCGTCGAGGGACTAGCGGGAGGGCCCGGGGGGGATGAGCAGTTCTTC	CSVEGLAGGPGGDEQFF
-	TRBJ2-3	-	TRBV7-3	TGTGCCAGCAGCTTAATGACGGACTCGGATACGCAGTATTTT	CASSLMTDSDTQYF
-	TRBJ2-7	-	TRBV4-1	TGCGCCAGCAGCCAATACCTGAGCGGGCCGGGGACCATCTACGAGCAGTACTTC	CASSQYLSGPGTIYEQYF
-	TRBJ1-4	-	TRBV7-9	TGTGCCAGCAGCTTAAACAGGGCAGATGAAAAACTGTTTTTT	CASSLNRADEKLFF
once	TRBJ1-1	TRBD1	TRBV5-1	TGCGCCAGCAGTAAGACAGGGGTAGGATGGGCTGAAGCTTTCTTT	CASSKTGVGWAEAFF
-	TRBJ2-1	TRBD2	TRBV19	TGTGCCAGTAGTATTAAAGGCCAACACCACGGCGGGAGTGGTTACAATGAGCAGTTCTTC	CASSIKGQHHGGSGYNEQFF
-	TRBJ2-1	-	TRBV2	TGTGCCAGCAGGGGCGACTACAATGAGCAGTTCTTC	CASRGDYNEQFF
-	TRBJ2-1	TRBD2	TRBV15	TGTGCCACCAGCAGAGGTCTGGGCGGGAGAGGCAATGAGCAGTTCTTC	CATSRGLGGRGNEQFF
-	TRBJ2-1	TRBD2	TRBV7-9	TGTGCCAGCAGCTTAAGTGTGGGACTACGCGAGAATGAGCAGTTCTTC	CASSLSVGLRENEQFF